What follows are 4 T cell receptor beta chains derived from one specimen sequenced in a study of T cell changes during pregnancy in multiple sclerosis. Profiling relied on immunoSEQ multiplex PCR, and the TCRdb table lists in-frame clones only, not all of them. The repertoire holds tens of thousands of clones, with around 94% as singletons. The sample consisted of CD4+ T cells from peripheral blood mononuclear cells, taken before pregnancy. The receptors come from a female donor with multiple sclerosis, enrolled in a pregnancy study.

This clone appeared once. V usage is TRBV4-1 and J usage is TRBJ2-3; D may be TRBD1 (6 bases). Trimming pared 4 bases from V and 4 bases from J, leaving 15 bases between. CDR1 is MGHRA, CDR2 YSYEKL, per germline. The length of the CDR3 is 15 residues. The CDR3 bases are TGCGCCAGCAGCCGGGACAAGGTAGACTCAGATACGCAGTATTTT. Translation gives CASSRDKVDSDTQYF.

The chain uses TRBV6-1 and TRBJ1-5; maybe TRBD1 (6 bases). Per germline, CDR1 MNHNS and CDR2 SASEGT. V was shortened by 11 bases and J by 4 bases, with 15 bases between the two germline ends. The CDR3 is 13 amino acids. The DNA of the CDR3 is TGTGCCTCCACAGGGAAGGGAAATCAGCCCCAGCATTTT. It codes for CASTGKGNQPQHF.

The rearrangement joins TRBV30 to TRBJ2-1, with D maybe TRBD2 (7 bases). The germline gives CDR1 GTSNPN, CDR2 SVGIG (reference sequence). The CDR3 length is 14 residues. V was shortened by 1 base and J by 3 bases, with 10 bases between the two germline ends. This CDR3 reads CAWSGEGHYNEQFF. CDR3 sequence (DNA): TGTGCCTGGAGTGGGGAGGGACACTACAATGAGCAGTTCTTC.

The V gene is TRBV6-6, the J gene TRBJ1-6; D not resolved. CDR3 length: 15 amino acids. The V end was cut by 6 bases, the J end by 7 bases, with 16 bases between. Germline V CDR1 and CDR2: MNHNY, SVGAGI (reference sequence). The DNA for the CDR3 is TGTGCCAGCAGCCCGACTCGGAGTGAGAATTCACCCCTCCACTTT. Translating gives CASSPTRSENSPLHF.